Listed here are 7 T cell receptor beta chains from one sample, sequenced in a study of response to subunit inactivated influenza vaccine (dated by TCRdb to 2016 to 2018). Library creation used RT-PCR. Sequencing was performed on an Illumina HiSeq 2500. TCRdb itself trimmed the public reads at Q25 with fastp, ran MiXCR and retained productive beta chains. Rows with a matching CDR3 protein are joined into one entry that keeps the most common DNA and genes. The sample table holds 200,000 to 250,000 distinct CDR3 sequences, of which approximately 12% were seen once. The ten most abundant clones make up about 7.8% of the sample. Here the sequenced sample was non-naive T cells sorted from PBMCs, taken 14 days before vaccination. In light of the paper, this sample's cell subset or site label describes: memory T cell fraction. These receptors were taken from a man aged 50 to 59 who received an inactivated influenza vaccine. Donor details come from another sample of the same person, matched by shared clones.

This clonotype was seen more than once but under ten times. The chain is built from TRBV20-1 and TRBJ2-3; 8 bases are a match to TRBD2. CDR1 and CDR2 from the germline V gene are DFQATT and SNEGSKA (reference sequence). CDR3 size: 14 residues. Trimming removed 6 bases from V and 4 bases from J; junction bases left unmatched: 9. The CDR3 is CSAGGGQRADTQYF. The DNA for the CDR3 is TGCAGTGCCGGGGGGGGCCAGCGAGCAGATACGCAGTATTTT.

In this sample, this clonotype turned up many times. The V and J genes are TRBV12-3 or TRBV12-4 and TRBJ2-2, with D possibly matching TRBD2 (5 bases). Trimming took off 4 bases at V and 6 bases at J, with 9 bases between the two ends. This CDR3 has 13 residues. The CDR3 spells CASSSGSPGELFF. CDR3 bases: TGTGCCAGCAGTTCGGGGAGTCCCGGGGAGCTGTTTTTT.

This clonotype was seen repeatedly, ten times or more. V and J are TRBV7-6 and TRBJ2-7; D possibly uses TRBD1 or TRBD2 (5 bases each). The CDR3 has 14 residues. V was trimmed by 5 bases and J by 3 bases, leaving 14 bases between them. Per germline, CDR1 SGHVS and CDR2 FNYEAQ. CDR3 nucleotides: TGTGCCAGCAGCCCCGGGGCAAAGGTCTACGAGCAGTACTTC. It is translated as CASSPGAKVYEQYF.

This clonotype was seen more than once but under ten times. J is TRBJ1-1 and V is TRBV27; D remains ambiguous. This CDR3 is 15 amino acids long. Trimming stripped 1 base from V and 1 base from J, with 10 bases between. Germline V gene data show CDR1 as MNHEY and CDR2 as SMNVEV (reference sequence). Written as DNA, the CDR3 is TGTGCCAGCAGTTTATTCCAGAATGGGAACACTGAAGCTTTCTTT. It specifies CASSLFQNGNTEAFF.

This chain joins TRBV27 and TRBJ2-3; a possible D gene is TRBD2 (7 bases). Germline V gene data show CDR1 as MNHEY and CDR2 as SMNVEV (reference sequence). The V end lost 4 bases, the J end lost 5 bases, and 16 bases lay between the germline ends. The CDR3 runs to 15 residues. This CDR3 is CASSSGGSRGDTQYF. Here the CDR3 DNA reads TGTGCCAGCAGTTCGGGGGGCTCAAGGGGAGATACGCAGTATTTT.

Only a few counts were recorded for this clonotype. The chain couples TRBV4-1 to TRBJ2-1; TRBD1 aligns across 9 bases. Germline CDR1 MGHRA, CDR2 YSYEKL. The trim removed 4 bases at V and 2 bases at J, leaving 9 bases unmatched. The CDR3 is made up of 17 amino acids. The CDR3 spells CASSLRSDRGTYNEQFF. The CDR3 bases are TGCGCCAGCAGCCTCCGATCCGACAGGGGGACCTACAATGAGCAGTTCTTC.

V gene TRBV9 combines with J gene TRBJ2-2; perhaps TRBD2 as D (5 bases). Germline CDR1 SGDLS, CDR2 YYNGEE. CDR3 length: 15 amino acids. V was trimmed by 0 bases and J by 7 bases, leaving 13 bases between them. CDR3 nucleotides: TGTGCCAGCAGCGTAGACGGGTCAGAGGGCGGGGAGCTGTTTTTT. Encoded protein: CASSVDGSEGGELFF.